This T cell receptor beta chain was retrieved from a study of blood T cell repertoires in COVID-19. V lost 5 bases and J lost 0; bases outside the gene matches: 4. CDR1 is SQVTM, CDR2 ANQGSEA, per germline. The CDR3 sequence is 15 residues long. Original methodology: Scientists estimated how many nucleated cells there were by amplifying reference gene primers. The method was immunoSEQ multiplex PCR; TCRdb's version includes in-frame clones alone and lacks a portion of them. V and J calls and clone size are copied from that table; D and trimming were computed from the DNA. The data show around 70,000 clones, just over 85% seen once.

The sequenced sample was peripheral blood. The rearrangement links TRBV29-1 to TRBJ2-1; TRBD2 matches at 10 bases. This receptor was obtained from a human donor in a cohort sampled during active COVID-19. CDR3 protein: CSVTPSGSSYNEQFF. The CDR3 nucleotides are TGCAGCGTTACCCCTAGCGGGAGCTCCTACAATGAGCAGTTCTTC.